The next 13 T cell receptor beta chains were all read from a single sample in a study of metastatic and nonmetastatic thyroid tumors. Using MiXCR, TCRdb reanalyzed the PCR reads. This repertoire shows approximately 58,000 clones, 20% to 25% found once; its top ten account for about 4%. No patient received treatment before thyroid surgery. The sequencing sample was made of blood. All receptors derive from a female donor with papillary thyroid cancer or a benign thyroid nodule (not recorded which). Some clones in this sample may be carry-over from other donors' samples.

This clone came up many times. The V gene is TRBV28, the J gene TRBJ2-1, with D unclear. Germline CDR1 is MDHEN and CDR2 is SYDVKM. V was pared by 1 base and J by 7 bases, with 14 bases between. The CDR3 spans 15 residues. Here the CDR3 reads CASSLSRSLGNEQFF. CDR3 sequence (DNA): TGTGCCAGCAGTTTATCCAGGAGCCTCGGGAATGAGCAGTTCTTC.

V is TRBV28 and J is TRBJ1-4, with a possible D match to TRBD1 (5 bases). Trimming removed 8 bases from V and 8 bases from J, with 12 bases in between. Germline CDR1 and CDR2: MDHEN and SYDVKM. This CDR3 is built from 12 residues. The CDR3, as DNA: TGTGCCAGCGCTTGGGGGAAGGAAAAACTGTTTTTT. Amino acid sequence: CASAWGKEKLFF.

This clone was found many times. The rearrangement uses TRBV28 and TRBJ1-1; TRBD1 aligns across 8 bases. The CDR3 spans 14 residues. Unmatched junction bases numbered 9, after V lost 8 bases and J lost 4 bases. CDR1 is MDHEN, CDR2 SYDVKM, per germline. CDR3 sequence reads: CASGTSGGTTEAFF. In DNA form, the CDR3 reads TGTGCCAGCGGTACTTCAGGGGGCACCACTGAAGCTTTCTTT.

This clone was seen many times. Since a much larger clone is just one base distant, this may be a read error. The J gene is TRBJ2-7, the V gene TRBV20-1, with 7 bases that match TRBD2. The CDR3 loop spans 16 amino acids. Germline V lookup: CDR1 DFQATT, CDR2 SNEGSKA (reference sequence). V dropped 5 bases and J dropped 7; count of bases not matched to a gene: 20. The DNA for the CDR3 is TGCAGTGCTGGGGGTCCCTCGGGGGGAGCCCCGGGAGAGCAGTACTTC. Amino acids: CSAGGPSGGAPGEQYF.

This clone was detected ten times or more. This chain links TRBV6-5 with TRBJ1-6, with 7 bases identical to TRBD1. In germline, CDR1 is MNHEY, CDR2 SVGAGI. This CDR3 comprises 18 residues. V dropped 7 bases and J dropped 0; count of bases not matched to a gene: 12. The CDR3 loop is CASTMRTGPTSYNSPLHF. The CDR3 DNA sequence: TGTGCCAGCACCATGAGGACAGGCCCGACCTCCTATAATTCACCCCTCCACTTT.

This clone was recorded many times. CDR3 sequence (DNA): TGTGCCAGCAGCTCACAGGGATCTGGAGAAAAACTGTTTTTT. This gives the protein CASSSQGSGEKLFF. The chain joins TRBV9 to TRBJ1-4; tentatively, D is TRBD1 (6 bases). Per the germline V gene, CDR1 is SGDLS and CDR2 is YYNGEE. This CDR3 is built from 14 residues. V gave up 4 bases and J gave up 8 bases, with 15 bases separating them.

This clone was detected many times. The rearrangement joins TRBV6-1 to TRBJ1-6; 10 bases agree with TRBD1. V lost 3 bases and J lost 7; bases outside the gene matches: 9. The CDR3 is made up of 17 amino acids. CDR1 and CDR2 (germline): MNHNS, SASEGT. Written as DNA, the CDR3 is TGTGCCAGCAGTGATCAGGGGACAGGGGTTAAAAATTCACCCCTCCACTTT. Amino acids: CASSDQGTGVKNSPLHF.

To note about this clone: This clone may be a read error of a much larger clone one base away. CDR3 sequence reads: CASMRDRVYQPQHF. CDR3 bases: TGTGCCAGTATGAGGGACAGAGTTTATCAGCCCCAGCATTTT. The V call is TRBV19, the J call TRBJ1-5; TRBD1 aligns across 7 bases. Germline values: CDR1 LNHDA, CDR2 SQIVND (reference sequence). With V trimmed by 7 bases and J by 5 bases, 8 bases remained unmatched. The CDR3 contains 14 residues.

This clone appeared once. The gene calls are TRBV11-2 and TRBJ2-1; the D is unclear. The CDR3 runs to 16 residues. The V end was cut by 1 base, the J end by 2 bases, with 12 bases between. Germline values: CDR1 SGHAT, CDR2 FQNNGV. In DNA, the CDR3 is TGTGCCAGCAGCTTAGTTGGAGCGCATCCCTACAATGAGCAGTTCTTC. This gives the protein CASSLVGAHPYNEQFF. The entire variable domain, with the rest obtained from reference TRBV11-2 and TRBJ2-1, is as follows: EAGVAQSPRYKIIEKRQSVAFWCNPISGHATLYWYQQILGQGPKLLIQFQNNGVVDDSQLPKDRFSAERLKGVDSTLKIQPAKLEDSAVYLCASSLVGAHPYNEQFFGPGTRLTVL.

This clone was observed at least ten times. The chain couples TRBV20-1 to TRBJ2-5, with 7 bases lining up with TRBD1. This CDR3 comprises 14 residues. Germline V gene sequence: CDR1 DFQATT, CDR2 SNEGSKA (reference sequence). V was clipped by 0 bases and J by 5 bases; unmatched bases: 6. The chain's CDR3 is CSAREGGLWETQYF. The CDR3, as DNA: TGCAGTGCTAGAGAAGGGGGCCTGTGGGAGACCCAGTACTTC.

This clone has a count of ten or more. The chain has TRBV3-1 and TRBJ1-5; D not resolved. Germline CDR1 LGHDT, CDR2 YNNKEL (reference sequence). V was cut by 1 base and J by 3 bases, with 4 bases left in between. CDR3 size: 13 residues. The CDR3 is CASSQGDNQPQHF. In nucleotides, the CDR3 is TGTGCCAGCAGCCAAGGTGACAATCAGCCCCAGCATTTT.

In the case of this clone: The junction does not match germline at one end; this may be a read error. The DNA of the CDR3 is TGCAGTGCTAGAGGTCTTGTCAGGGGGTTCTCCTTTAATTCACCCCTTCACTTT. Translating it yields CSARGLVRGFSFNSPLHF. The chain is built from TRBV20-1 and TRBJ1-6; 7 nucleotides align to TRBD1. In germline, CDR1 is DFQATT, CDR2 SNEGSKA (reference sequence). The CDR3 extends over 18 amino acids.

This clone was counted at least ten times. The genes are TRBV27 and TRBJ2-3; possibly TRBD2 for D (6 bases). The V gene lost 2 bases and the J gene lost 2 bases, with 11 bases spanning the gap. The CDR3 contains 15 residues. The germline V gene encodes CDR1 MNHEY and CDR2 SMNVEV (reference sequence). This CDR3 reads CASSLIGEVTDTQYF. The DNA of the CDR3 is TGTGCCAGCAGTTTAATAGGGGAGGTCACAGATACGCAGTATTTT.